Shown below are 5 T cell receptor beta chains from a single sample sequenced in a study of blood T cell repertoires in COVID-19. Method: immunoSEQ multiplex PCR; TCRdb's copy keeps in-frame clones and lacks some. The sample contains 84,000 or so clones, around four fifths of which appear only once. Sample: peripheral blood. These receptors all come from a woman between 70 and 85 years old with active or convalescent COVID-19.

The chain employs TRBV2 and TRBJ1-4; 11 nucleotides line up with TRBD1. Trimming cost V 3 bases and J 7 bases; bases outside gene matches: 4. The CDR3 sequence is 15 residues long. CDR1 SNHLY and CDR2 FYNNEI come from the germline V gene. The CDR3 region is CASSEPGTGGEKLFF. CDR3 DNA sequence: TGTGCCAGCAGTGAGCCCGGGACAGGGGGTGAAAAACTGTTTTTT.

The chain is built from TRBV6-1 and TRBJ2-3; 8 bases agree with TRBD2. CDR3 size: 15 residues. With 1 base clipped from V and 3 bases from J, the junction kept 3 bases outside the gene matches. CDR1 and CDR2 from the germline V gene are MNHNS and SASEGT. This CDR3 is CASSEEGLVTDTQYF. For the CDR3, the DNA is TGTGCCAGCAGTGAAGAGGGACTAGTGACAGATACGCAGTATTTT.

This sequence joins TRBV5-4 and TRBJ1-3, with TRBD1 matching 8 bases. Germline values: CDR1 SGHNT, CDR2 YYREEE (reference sequence). This CDR3 is 16 amino acids long. Trimming cost V 0 bases and J 4 bases; bases outside gene matches: 6. The CDR3 is CASSLVPTGEGNTIYF. The CDR3 DNA sequence: TGTGCCAGCAGCTTGGTCCCGACAGGGGAGGGAAACACCATATATTTT.

The chain uses TRBV4-1 and TRBJ1-4; the match to TRBD1 covers 8 bases. CDR1 and CDR2 (germline): MGHRA, YSYEKL. This CDR3 comprises 14 residues. V shed 0 bases and J 8 bases; nucleotides not matched to a gene: 2. As DNA, the CDR3 is TGCGCCAGCAGCCAAGAGGGGACAGGCGAAAAACTGTTTTTT. Its translation: CASSQEGTGEKLFF.

The chain carries TRBV6-2 or TRBV6-3 and TRBJ1-2; no clear D gene. Germline V lookup: CDR1 MNHEY, CDR2 SVGEGT. The CDR3 loop spans 13 amino acids. V was pared by 0 bases and J by 7 bases, with 9 bases between. The DNA for the CDR3 is TGTGCCAGCAGTTACTCGAGGATCAGTGGCTACACCTTC. It codes for CASSYSRISGYTF.